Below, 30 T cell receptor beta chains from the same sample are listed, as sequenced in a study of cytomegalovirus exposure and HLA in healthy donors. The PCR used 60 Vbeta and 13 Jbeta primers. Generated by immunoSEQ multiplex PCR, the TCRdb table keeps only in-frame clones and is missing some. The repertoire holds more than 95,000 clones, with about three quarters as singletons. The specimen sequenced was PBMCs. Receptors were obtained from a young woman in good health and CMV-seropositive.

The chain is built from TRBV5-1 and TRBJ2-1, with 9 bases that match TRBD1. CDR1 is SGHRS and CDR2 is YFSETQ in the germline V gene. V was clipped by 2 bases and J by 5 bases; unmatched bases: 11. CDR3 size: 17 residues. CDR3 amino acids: CASSLPTGGGGDNEQFF. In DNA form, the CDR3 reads TGCGCCAGCAGCTTACCTACAGGGGGCGGGGGTGACAATGAGCAGTTCTTC.

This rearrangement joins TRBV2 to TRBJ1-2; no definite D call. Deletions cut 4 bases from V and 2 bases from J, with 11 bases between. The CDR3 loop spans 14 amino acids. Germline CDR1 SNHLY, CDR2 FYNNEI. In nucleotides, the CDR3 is TGTGCCAGCAGTGCCCAAGGAGGAAACTATGGCTACACCTTC. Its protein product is CASSAQGGNYGYTF.

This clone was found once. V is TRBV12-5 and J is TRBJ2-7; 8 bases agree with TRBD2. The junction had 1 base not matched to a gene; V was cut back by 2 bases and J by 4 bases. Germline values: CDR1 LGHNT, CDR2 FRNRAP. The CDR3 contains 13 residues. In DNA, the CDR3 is TGTGCTAGTGGTTTGAGCGGGGGTTACGAGCAGTACTTC. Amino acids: CASGLSGGYEQYF.

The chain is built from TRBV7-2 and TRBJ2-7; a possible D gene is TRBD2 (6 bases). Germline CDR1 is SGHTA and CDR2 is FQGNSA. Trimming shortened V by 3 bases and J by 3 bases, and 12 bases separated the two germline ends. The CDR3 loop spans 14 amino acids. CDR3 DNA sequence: TGTGCCAGCAGCTTTAGCGGAAAATACTACGAGCAGTACTTC. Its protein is CASSFSGKYYEQYF.

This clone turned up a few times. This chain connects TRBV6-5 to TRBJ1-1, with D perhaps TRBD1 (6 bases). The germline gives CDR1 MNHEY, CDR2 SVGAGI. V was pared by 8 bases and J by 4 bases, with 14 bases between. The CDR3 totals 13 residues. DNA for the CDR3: TGTGCCAGCGCCTACAGGGTGGGCACTGAAGCTTTCTTT. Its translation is CASAYRVGTEAFF.

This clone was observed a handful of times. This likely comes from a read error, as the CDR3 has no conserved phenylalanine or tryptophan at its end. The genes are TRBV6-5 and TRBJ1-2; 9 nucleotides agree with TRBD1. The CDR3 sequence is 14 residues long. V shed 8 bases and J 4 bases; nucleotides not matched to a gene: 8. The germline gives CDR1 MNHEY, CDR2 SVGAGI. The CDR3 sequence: CASLLGQGPYGYTV. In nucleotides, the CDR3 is TGTGCCAGCCTTCTGGGACAGGGCCCCTATGGCTACACCGTC.

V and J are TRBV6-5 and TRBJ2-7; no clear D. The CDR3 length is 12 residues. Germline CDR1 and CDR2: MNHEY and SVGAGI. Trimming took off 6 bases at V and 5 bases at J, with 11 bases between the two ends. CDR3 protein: CASSPRVHEQYF. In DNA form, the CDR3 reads TGTGCCAGCAGCCCTCGTGTCCACGAGCAGTACTTC.

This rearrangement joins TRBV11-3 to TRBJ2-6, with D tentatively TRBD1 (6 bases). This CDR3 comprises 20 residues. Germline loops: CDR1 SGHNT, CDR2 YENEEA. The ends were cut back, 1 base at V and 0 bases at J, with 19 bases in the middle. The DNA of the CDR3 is TGTGCCAGCAGCTTAGTAGTCCGACAGGTTTTCGGCTCTGGGGCCAACGTCCTGACTTTC. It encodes CASSLVVRQVFGSGANVLTF.

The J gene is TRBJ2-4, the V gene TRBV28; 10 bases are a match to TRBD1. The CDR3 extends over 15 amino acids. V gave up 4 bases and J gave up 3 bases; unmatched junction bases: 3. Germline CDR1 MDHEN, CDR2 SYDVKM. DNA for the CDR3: TGTGCCAGCAGTTGGGACAGGGGTGGCAAAAACATTCAGTACTTC. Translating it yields CASSWDRGGKNIQYF. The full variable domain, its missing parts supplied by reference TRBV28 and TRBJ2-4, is DVKVTQSSRYLVKRTGEKVFLECVQDMDHENMFWYRQDPGLGLRLIYFSYDVKMKEKGDIPEGYSVSREKKERFSLILESASTNQTSMYLCASSWDRGGKNIQYFGAGTRLSVL.

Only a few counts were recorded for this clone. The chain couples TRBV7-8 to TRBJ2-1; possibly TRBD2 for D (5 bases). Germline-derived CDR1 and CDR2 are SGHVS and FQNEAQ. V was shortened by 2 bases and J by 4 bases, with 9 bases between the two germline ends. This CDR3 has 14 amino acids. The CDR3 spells CASSLSGFYNEQFF. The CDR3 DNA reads TGTGCCAGCAGCTTAAGCGGTTTTTACAATGAGCAGTTCTTC.

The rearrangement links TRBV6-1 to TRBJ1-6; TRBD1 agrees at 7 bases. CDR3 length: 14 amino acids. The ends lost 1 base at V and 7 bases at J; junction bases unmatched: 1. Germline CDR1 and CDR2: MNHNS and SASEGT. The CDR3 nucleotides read TGTGCCAGCAGTGAAGGGACAGGAAATTCACCCCTCCACTTT. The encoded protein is CASSEGTGNSPLHF.

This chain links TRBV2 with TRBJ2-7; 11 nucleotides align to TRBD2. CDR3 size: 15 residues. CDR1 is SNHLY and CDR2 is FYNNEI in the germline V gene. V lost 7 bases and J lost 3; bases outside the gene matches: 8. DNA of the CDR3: TGTGCCAGCATCGTAGCGGGAGGGCCCTACTACGAGCAGTACTTC. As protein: CASIVAGGPYYEQYF.

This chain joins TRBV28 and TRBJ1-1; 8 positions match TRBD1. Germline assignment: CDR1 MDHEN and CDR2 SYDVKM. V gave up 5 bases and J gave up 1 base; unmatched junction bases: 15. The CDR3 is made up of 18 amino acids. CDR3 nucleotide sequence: TGTGCCAGCAGTCCGCAGTCAGGGGGCGTGGGGTGGAACACTGAAGCTTTCTTT. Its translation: CASSPQSGGVGWNTEAFF.

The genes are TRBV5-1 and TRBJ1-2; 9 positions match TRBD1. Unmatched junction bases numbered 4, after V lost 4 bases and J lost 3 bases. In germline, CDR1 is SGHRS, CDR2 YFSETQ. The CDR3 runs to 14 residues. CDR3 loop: CASSADRGDYGYTF. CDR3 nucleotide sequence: TGCGCCAGCAGCGCGGACAGGGGAGACTATGGCTACACCTTC.

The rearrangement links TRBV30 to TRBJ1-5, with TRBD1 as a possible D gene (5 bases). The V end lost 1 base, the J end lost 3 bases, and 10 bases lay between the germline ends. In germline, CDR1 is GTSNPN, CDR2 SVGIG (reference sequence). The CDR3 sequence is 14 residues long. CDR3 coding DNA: TGTGCCTGGAGTGCCGCAGGGTACAATCAGCCCCAGCATTTT. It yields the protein CAWSAAGYNQPQHF.

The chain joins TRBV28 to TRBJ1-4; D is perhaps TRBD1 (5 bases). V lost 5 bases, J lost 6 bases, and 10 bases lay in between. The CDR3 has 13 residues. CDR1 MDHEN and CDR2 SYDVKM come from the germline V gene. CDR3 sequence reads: CASSPPGYEKLFF. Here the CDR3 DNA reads TGTGCCAGCAGTCCCCCAGGGTATGAAAAACTGTTTTTT. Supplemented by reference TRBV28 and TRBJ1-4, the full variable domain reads DVKVTQSSRYLVKRTGEKVFLECVQDMDHENMFWYRQDPGLGLRLIYFSYDVKMKEKGDIPEGYSVSREKKERFSLILESASTNQTSMYLCASSPPGYEKLFFGSGTQLSVL.

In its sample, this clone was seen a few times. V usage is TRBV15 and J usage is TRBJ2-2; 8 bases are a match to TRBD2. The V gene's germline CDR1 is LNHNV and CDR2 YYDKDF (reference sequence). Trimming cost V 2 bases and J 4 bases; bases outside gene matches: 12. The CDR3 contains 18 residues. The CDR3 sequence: CATSRKTSEKTVTGELFF. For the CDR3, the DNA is TGTGCCACCAGCAGAAAGACTAGCGAAAAAACGGTCACCGGGGAGCTGTTTTTT.

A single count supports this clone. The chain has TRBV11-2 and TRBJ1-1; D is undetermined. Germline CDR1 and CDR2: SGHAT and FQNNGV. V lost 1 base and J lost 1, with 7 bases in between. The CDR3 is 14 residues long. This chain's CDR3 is CASSLGGGNTEAFF. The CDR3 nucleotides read TGTGCCAGCAGCTTAGGAGGCGGGAACACTGAAGCTTTCTTT.

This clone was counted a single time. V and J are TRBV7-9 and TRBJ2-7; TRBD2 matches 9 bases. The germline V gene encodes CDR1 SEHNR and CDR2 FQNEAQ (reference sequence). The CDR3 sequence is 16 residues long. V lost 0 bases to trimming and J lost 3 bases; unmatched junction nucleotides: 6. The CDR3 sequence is CASSLASASGIYEQYF. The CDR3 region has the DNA TGTGCCAGCAGCTTAGCGAGTGCTAGCGGGATCTACGAGCAGTACTTC. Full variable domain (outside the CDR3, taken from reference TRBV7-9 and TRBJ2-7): DTGVSQNPRHKITKRGQNVTFRCDPISEHNRLYWYRQTLGQGPEFLTYFQNEAQLEKSRLLSDRFSAERPKGSFSTLEIQRTEQGDSAMYLCASSLASASGIYEQYFGPGTRLTVT.

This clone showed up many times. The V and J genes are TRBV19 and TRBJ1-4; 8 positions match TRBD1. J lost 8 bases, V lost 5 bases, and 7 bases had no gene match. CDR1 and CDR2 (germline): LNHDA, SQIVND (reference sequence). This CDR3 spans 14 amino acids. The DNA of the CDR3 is TGTGCCAGTAGTTCACAAGGGGACAGGGAAAAACTGTTTTTT. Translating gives CASSSQGDREKLFF. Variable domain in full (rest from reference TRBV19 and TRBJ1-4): DGGITQSPKYLFRKEGQNVTLSCEQNLNHDAMYWYRQDPGQGLRLIYYSQIVNDFQKGDIAEGYSVSREKKESFPLTVTSAQKNPTAFYLCASSSQGDREKLFFGSGTQLSVL.

The CDR3 region is CAGLGVEQFF. CDR3 sequence (DNA): TGTGCCGGACTAGGAGTTGAGCAGTTCTTC. The chain employs TRBV30 and TRBJ2-1; 7 nucleotides agree with TRBD2. This CDR3 contains 10 residues. Germline values: CDR1 GTSNPN, CDR2 SVGIG (reference sequence). Losses at the gene ends were 8 bases for V and 9 bases for J; bases not matched to a gene: 4.

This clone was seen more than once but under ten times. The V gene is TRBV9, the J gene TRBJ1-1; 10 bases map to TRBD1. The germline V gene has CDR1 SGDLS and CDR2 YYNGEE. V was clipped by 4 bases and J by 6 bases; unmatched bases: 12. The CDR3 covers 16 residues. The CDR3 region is CASSTQQDRGDPEAFF. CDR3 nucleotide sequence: TGTGCCAGCAGCACGCAACAGGACAGGGGGGACCCTGAAGCTTTCTTT.

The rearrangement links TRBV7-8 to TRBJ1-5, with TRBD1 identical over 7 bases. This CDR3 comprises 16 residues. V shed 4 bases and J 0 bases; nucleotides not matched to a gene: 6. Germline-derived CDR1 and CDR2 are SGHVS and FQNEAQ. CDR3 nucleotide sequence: TGTGCCAGCAGCTCTAGCCGGGACAGTAGCAATCAGCCCCAGCATTTT. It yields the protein CASSSSRDSSNQPQHF.

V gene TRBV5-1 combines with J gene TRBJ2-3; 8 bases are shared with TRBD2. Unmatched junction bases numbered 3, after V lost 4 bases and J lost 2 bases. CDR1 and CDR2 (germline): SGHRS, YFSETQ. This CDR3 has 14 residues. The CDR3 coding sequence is TGCGCCAGCAGCCACGGACTAGCCACAGATACGCAGTATTTT. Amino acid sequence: CASSHGLATDTQYF. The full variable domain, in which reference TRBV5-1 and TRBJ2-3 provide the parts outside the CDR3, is KAGVTQTPRYLIKTRGQQVTLSCSPISGHRSVSWYQQTPGQGLQFLFEYFSETQRNKGNFPGRFSGRQFSNSRSEMNVSTLELGDSALYLCASSHGLATDTQYFGPGTRLTVL.

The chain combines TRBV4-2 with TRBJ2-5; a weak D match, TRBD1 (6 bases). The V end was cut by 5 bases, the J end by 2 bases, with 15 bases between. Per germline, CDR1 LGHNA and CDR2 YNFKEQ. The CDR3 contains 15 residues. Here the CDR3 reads CASSKLPGHQETQYF. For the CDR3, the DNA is TGTGCCAGCAGCAAATTACCGGGACATCAAGAGACCCAGTACTTC.

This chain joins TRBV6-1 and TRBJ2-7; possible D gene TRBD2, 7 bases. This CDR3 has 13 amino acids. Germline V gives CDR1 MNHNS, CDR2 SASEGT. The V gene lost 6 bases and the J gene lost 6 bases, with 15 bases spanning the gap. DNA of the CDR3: TGTGCCAGCAGAACGGGGGGCGCGTCCGAGCAGTACTTC. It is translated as CASRTGGASEQYF.

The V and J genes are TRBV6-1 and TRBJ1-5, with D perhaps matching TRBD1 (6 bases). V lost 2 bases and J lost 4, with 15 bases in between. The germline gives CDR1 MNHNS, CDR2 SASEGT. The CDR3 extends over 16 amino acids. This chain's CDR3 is CASSEYEGVFNQPQHF. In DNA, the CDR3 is TGTGCCAGCAGTGAATACGAGGGGGTTTTTAATCAGCCCCAGCATTTT.

The CDR3 DNA is TGTGCCAGCAGCGTGGAAGGGACAGGGACAGGAAACACCATATATTTT. Its translation: CASSVEGTGTGNTIYF. This chain connects TRBV9 to TRBJ1-3; 9 nucleotides align to TRBD1. The junction had 7 bases not matched to a gene; V was cut back by 2 bases and J by 4 bases. CDR1 and CDR2 from the germline V gene are SGDLS and YYNGEE. This CDR3 is 16 amino acids long.

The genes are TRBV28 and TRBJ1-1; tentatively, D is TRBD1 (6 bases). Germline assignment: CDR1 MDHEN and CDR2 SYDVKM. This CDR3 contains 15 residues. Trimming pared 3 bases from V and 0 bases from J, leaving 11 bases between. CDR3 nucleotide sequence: TGTGCCAGCAGTTTTCTGGACAGAGTGAACACTGAAGCTTTCTTT. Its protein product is CASSFLDRVNTEAFF. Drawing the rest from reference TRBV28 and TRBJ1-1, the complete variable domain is DVKVTQSSRYLVKRTGEKVFLECVQDMDHENMFWYRQDPGLGLRLIYFSYDVKMKEKGDIPEGYSVSREKKERFSLILESASTNQTSMYLCASSFLDRVNTEAFFGQGTRLTVV.

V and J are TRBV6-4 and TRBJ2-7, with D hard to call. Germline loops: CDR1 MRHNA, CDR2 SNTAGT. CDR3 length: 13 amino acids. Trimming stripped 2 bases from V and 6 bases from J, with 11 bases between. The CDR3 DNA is TGTGCCAGCAGTGACCAGGCAGGTGGCGAGCAGTACTTC. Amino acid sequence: CASSDQAGGEQYF.